The present TCR beta chain was sequenced within a study of blood T cell repertoires in COVID-19 (dated by TCRdb to about 2020). About the investigation overall: Samples from collaborators originated in the United States, Italy and Spain and spanned both the acute and convalescent phases of COVID-19. Where HLA class I and class II types were available, the types were taken from metadata supplied by the sample provider, not from assay-based typing. Subjects who had been exposed to COVID-19, were actively infected with it, or had recovered from it provided the deeply sampled blood TCRbeta repertoires that made up the dataset. A freely available public database, intended as a resource for researchers studying the immune response to SARS-CoV-2, is where the repertoires were released. A de-identified subject ID, COVID-19 status, age in years and sex were almost always included in the sample metadata. The material from the prospective study consisted of cDNA or gDNA derived from T cells, B-cell-depleted T cells, or PBMCs. Samples came from the ongoing ImmuneRACE study (first 160 participants) plus 1,254 subjects from 6 global collaborators. The investigation overall reported the following: The amount of clinical and demographic metadata varied by source and participant and was provided uncurated.

Trimming removed 6 bases from V and 6 bases from J, leaving 14 bases between the germline ends. Reading the germline V gene gives CDR1 SQVTM and CDR2 ANQGSEA. The CDR3 spans 12 residues, from the cysteine through the phenylalanine. Of the read, only the CDR3 DNA is kept; its 36 bases are in frame from base 1. To note about this clone: No cognate antigen has been identified for it. Per-nucleotide qualities are absent, and no much larger clonotype sits a single base away.

Samples from volunteer blood donors who had recovered from COVID-19 were contributed by a second Seattle source. Each collaborating institution followed its own protocols to collect whole blood in K2EDTA tubes. For TCRbeta analysis, collaborator samples were shipped as frozen whole blood, as isolated PBMCs, or as DNA extracted from either sample type. TCRbeta CDR3 regions were amplified from genomic DNA by means of the immunoSEQ Assay, a bias-controlled multiplex PCR. Processing in the source paper ran as follows. The number of nucleated cells in each sample was estimated by amplification of reference gene primers within the assay. To quantify the absolute abundance of each unique TCRbeta CDR3 rearrangement, sequence reads were collapsed and filtered. For each sample, productive Simpson clonality was calculated as the square root of Simpson's diversity index over productive rearrangements. The table was pulled from immuneACCESS by TCRdb, which kept in-frame rearrangements only. Such tables lose some clones; where checked, under half of the loss comes from unresolved V genes, and the rest has no known cause. V and J calls and clone size are those listed in that table; D and trimming were worked out from the DNA. The sample table holds over 200,000 clones, of which roughly 89% were seen once. The ten largest make up around 2.2% of the sample.

The sequence came from a man aged 30 to 45 who had recovered from COVID-19. The V gene is TRBV29-1 and the J gene is TRBJ1-2; the D gene is perhaps TRBD1, on 5 matching bases. The sample comprised peripheral blood. The nucleotides read TGCAGCGTCGAAAAGGGAGGGGATGGCTACACCTTC. It translates as CSVEKGGDGYTF.